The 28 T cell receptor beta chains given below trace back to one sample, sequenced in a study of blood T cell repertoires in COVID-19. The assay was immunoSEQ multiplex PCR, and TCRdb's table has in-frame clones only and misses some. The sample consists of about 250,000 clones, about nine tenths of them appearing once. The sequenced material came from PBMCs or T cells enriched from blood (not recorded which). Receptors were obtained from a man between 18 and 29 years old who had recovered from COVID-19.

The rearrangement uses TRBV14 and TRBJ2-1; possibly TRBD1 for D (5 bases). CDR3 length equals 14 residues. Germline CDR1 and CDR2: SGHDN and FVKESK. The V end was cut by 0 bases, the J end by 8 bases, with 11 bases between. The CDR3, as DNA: TGTGCCAGCAGCCAAGACTCAGGGTGGGATGAGCAGTTCTTC. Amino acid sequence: CASSQDSGWDEQFF.

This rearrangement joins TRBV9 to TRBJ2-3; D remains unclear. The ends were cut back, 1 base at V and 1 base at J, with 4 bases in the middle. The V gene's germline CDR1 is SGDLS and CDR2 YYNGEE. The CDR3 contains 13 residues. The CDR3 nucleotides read TGTGCCAGCAGCGTATCCGGCACAGATACGCAGTATTTT. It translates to CASSVSGTDTQYF.

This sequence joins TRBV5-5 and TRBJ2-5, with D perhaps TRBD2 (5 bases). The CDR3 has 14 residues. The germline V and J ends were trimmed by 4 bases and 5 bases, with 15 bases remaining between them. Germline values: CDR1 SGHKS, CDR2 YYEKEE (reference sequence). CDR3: CASSNPGGGETQYF. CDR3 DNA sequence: TGTGCCAGCAGCAACCCTGGAGGCGGTGAGACCCAGTACTTC.

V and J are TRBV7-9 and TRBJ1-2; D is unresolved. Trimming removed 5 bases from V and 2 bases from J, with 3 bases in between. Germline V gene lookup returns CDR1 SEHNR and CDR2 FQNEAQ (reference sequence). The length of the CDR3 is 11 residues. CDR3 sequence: CASSLNYGYTF. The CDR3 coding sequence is TGTGCCAGCAGCCTCAACTATGGCTACACCTTC.

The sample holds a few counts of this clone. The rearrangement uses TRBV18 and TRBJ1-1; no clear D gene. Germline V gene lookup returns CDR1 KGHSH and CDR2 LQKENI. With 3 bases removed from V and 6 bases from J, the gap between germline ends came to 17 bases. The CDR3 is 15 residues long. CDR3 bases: TGTGCCAGCTCACCCGCGGCACAAAAGTCGGCTGAAGCTTTCTTT. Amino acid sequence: CASSPAAQKSAEAFF. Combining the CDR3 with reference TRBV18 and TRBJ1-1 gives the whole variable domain NAGVMQNPRHLVRRRGQEARLRCSPMKGHSHVYWYRQLPEEGLKFMVYLQKENIIDESGMPKERFSAEFPKEGPSILRIQQVVRGDSAAYFCASSPAAQKSAEAFFGQGTRLTVV.

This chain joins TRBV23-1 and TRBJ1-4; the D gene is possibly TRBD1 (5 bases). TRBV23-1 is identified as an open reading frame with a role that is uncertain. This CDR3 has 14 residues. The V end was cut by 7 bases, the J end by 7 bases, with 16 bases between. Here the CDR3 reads CASTRQGTGEKLFF. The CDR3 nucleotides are TGCGCCAGCACCCGTCAGGGTACCGGTGAAAAACTGTTTTTT.

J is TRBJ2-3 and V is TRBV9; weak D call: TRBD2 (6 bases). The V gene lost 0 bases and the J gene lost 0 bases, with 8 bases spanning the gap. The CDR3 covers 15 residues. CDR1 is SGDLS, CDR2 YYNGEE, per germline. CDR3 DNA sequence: TGTGCCAGCAGCGTAGGGGGAGGTAGCACAGATACGCAGTATTTT. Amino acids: CASSVGGGSTDTQYF.

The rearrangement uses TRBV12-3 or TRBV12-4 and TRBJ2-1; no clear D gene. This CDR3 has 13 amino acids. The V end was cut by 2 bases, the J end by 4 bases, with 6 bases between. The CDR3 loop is CASSLYSYNEQFF. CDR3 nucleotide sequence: TGTGCCAGCAGTTTATACAGTTACAATGAGCAGTTCTTC.

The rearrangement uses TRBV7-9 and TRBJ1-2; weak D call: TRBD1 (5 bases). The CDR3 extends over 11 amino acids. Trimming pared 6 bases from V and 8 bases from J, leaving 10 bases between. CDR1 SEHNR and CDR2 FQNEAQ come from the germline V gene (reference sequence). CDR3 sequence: CASSAGLGYTF. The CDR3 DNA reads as TGTGCCAGCAGTGCGGGGCTGGGCTACACCTTC.

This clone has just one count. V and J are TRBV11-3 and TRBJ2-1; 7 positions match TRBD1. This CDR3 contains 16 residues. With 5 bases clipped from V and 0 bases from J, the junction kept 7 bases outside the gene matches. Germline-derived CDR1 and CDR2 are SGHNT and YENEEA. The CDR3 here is CASSTGTAASYNEQFF. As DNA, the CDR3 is TGTGCCAGCAGCACCGGGACAGCGGCCTCCTACAATGAGCAGTTCTTC.

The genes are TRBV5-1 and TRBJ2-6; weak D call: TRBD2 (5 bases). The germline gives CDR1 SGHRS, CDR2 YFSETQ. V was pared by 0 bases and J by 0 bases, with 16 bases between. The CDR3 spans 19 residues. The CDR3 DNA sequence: TGCGCCAGCAGCTTGGCGGCGGGTCGACTCGGCTCTGGGGCCAACGTCCTGACTTTC. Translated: CASSLAAGRLGSGANVLTF.

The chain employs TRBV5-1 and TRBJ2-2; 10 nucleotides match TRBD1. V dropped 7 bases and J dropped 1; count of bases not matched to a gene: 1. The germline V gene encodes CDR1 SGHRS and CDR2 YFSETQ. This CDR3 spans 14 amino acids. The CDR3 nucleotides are TGCGCCAGCGGGACAGGGGAGAACACCGGGGAGCTGTTTTTT. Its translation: CASGTGENTGELFF.

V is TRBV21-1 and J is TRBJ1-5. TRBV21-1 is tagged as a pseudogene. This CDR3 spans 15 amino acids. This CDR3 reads CASSKEEDSNQPQHF. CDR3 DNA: TGTGCCAGCAGCAAAGAAGAGGATAGCAATCAGCCCCAGCATTTT.

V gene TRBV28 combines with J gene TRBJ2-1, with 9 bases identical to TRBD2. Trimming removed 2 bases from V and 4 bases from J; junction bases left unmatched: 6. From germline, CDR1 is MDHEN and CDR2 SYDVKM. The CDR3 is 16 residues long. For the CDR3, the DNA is TGTGCCAGCAGTTTACGGCGGGAGGGCCAATACAATGAGCAGTTCTTC. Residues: CASSLRREGQYNEQFF.

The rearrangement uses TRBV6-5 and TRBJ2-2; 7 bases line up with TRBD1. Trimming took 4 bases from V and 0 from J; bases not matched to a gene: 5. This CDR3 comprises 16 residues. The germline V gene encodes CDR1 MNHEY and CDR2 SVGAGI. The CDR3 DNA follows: TGTGCCAGCAGTTTCTACAGGGGATCGAACACCGGGGAGCTGTTTTTT. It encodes CASSFYRGSNTGELFF.

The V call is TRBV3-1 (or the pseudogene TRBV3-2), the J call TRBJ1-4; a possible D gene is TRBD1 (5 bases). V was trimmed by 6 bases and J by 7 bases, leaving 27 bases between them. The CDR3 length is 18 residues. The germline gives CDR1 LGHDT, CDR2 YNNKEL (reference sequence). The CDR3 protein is CASSLTRGIKDGSEKLFF. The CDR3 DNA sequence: TGTGCCAGCAGTCTCACACGGGGGATCAAGGATGGAAGTGAAAAACTGTTTTTT.

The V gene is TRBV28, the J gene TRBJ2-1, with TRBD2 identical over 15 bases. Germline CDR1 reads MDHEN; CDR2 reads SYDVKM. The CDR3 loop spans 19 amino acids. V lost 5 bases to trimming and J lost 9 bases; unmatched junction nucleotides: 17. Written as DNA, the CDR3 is TGTGCCAGCAGTACCCCCGGACTAGCGGGAGGGGGTTCTGTTAGTGAGCAGTTCTTC. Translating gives CASSTPGLAGGGSVSEQFF.

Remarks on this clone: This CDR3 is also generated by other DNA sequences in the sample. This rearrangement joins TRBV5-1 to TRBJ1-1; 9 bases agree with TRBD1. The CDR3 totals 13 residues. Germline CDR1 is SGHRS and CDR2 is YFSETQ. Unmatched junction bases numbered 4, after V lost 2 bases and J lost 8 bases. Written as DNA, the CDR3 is TGCGCCAGCAGCTTTAAAGGACAGGGGGAAGCTTTCTTT. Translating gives CASSFKGQGEAFF.

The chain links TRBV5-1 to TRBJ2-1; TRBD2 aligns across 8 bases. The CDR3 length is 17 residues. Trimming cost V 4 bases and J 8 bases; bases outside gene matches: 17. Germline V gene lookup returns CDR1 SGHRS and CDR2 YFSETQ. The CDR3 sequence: CASSPRPPGLVVHEQFF. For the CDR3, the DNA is TGCGCCAGCAGCCCAAGGCCCCCGGGACTAGTAGTACATGAGCAGTTCTTC.

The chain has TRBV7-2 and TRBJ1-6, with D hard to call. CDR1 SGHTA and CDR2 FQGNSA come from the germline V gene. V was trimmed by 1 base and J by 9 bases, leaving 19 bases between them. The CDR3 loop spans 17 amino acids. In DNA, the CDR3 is TGTGCCAGCAGCTTAGGTGGACGCAGCGGGTCAGGTTCACCCCTCCACTTT. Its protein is CASSLGGRSGSGSPLHF.

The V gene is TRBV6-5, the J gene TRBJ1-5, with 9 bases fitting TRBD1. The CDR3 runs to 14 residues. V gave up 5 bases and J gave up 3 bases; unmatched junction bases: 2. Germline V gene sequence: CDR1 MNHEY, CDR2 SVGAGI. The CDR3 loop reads CASSRDRDNQPQHF. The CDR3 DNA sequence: TGTGCCAGCAGTAGGGACAGGGACAATCAGCCCCAGCATTTT.

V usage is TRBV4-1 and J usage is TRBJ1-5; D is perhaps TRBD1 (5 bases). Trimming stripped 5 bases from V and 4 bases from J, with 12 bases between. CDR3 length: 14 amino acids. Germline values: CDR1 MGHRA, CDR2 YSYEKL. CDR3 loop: CASSLGLTNQPQHF. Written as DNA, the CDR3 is TGCGCCAGCAGCTTGGGACTCACGAATCAGCCCCAGCATTTT.

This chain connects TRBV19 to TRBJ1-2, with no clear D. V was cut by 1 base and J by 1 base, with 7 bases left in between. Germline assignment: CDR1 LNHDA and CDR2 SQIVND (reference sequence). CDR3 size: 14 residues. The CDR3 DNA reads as TGTGCCAGTAGTATAGTTCAGCGTAACTATGGCTACACCTTC. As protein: CASSIVQRNYGYTF. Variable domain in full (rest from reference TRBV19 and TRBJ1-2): DGGITQSPKYLFRKEGQNVTLSCEQNLNHDAMYWYRQDPGQGLRLIYYSQIVNDFQKGDIAEGYSVSREKKESFPLTVTSAQKNPTAFYLCASSIVQRNYGYTFGSGTRLTVV.

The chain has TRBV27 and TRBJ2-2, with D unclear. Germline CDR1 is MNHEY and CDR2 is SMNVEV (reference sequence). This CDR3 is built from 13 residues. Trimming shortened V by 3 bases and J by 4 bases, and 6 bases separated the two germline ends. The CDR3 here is CASSLALTGELFF. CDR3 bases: TGTGCCAGCAGTTTGGCCCTCACCGGGGAGCTGTTTTTT.

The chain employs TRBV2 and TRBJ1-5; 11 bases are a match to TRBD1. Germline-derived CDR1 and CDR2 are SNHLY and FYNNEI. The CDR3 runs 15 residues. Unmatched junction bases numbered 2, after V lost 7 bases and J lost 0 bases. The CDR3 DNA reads TGTGCCAGCACCGGGACAGGGGGTAGCAATCAGCCCCAGCATTTT. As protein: CASTGTGGSNQPQHF.

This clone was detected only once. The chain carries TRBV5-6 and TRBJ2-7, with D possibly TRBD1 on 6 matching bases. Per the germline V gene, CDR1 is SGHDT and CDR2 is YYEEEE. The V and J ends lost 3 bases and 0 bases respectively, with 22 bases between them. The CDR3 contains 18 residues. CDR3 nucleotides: TGTGCCAGCAGCTCCTTCGGACCTAGGACAGTTGCCTCCTACGAGCAGTACTTC. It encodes CASSSFGPRTVASYEQYF. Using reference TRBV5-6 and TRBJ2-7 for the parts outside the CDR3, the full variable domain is DAGVTQSPTHLIKTRGQQVTLRCSPKSGHDTVSWYQQALGQGPQFIFQYYEEEERQRGNFPDRFSGHQFPNYSSELNVNALLLGDSALYLCASSSFGPRTVASYEQYFGPGTRLTVT.

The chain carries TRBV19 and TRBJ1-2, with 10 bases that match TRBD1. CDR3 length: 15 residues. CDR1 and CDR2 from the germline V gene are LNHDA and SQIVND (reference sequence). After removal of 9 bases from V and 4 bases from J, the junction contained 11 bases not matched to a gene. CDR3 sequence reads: CASSSGDRGFYGYTF. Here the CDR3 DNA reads TGTGCCAGCAGCTCCGGGGACAGGGGATTCTATGGCTACACCTTC.

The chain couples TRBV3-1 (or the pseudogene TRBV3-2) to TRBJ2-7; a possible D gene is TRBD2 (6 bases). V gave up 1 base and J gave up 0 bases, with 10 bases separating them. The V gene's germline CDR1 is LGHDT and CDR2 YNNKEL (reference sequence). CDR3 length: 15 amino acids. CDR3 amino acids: CASSQGGTPSYEQYF. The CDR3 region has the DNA TGTGCCAGCAGCCAAGGTGGGACTCCCTCCTACGAGCAGTACTTC.